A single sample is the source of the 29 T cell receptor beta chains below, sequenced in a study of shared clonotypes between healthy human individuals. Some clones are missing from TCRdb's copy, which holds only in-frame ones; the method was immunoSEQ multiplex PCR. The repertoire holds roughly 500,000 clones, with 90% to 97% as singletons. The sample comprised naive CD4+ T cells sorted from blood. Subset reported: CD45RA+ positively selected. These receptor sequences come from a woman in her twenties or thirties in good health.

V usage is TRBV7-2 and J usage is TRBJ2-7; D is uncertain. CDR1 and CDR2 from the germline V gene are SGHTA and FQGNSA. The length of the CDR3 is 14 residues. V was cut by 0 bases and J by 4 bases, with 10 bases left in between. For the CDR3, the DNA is TGTGCCAGCAGCTTAGCGGTGGTGGGATACGAGCAGTACTTC. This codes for CASSLAVVGYEQYF. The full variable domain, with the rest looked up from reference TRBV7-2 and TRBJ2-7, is GAGVSQSPSNKVTEKGKDVELRCDPISGHTALYWYRQSLGQGLEFLIYFQGNSAPDKSGLPSDRFSAERTGGSVSTLTIQRTQQEDSAVYLCASSLAVVGYEQYFGPGTRLTVT.

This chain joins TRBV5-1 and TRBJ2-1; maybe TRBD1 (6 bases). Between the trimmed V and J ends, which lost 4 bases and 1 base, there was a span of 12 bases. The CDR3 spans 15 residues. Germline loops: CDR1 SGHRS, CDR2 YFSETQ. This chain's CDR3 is CASSPDSRSYNEQFF. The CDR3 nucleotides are TGCGCCAGCAGCCCGGACAGCCGGTCCTACAATGAGCAGTTCTTC.

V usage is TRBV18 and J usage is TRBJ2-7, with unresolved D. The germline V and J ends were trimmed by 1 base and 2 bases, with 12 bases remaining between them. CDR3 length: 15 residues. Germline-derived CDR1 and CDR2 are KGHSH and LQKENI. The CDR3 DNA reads TGTGCCAGCTCACCACTACAGAGTACCGCCTACGAGCAGTACTTC. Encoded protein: CASSPLQSTAYEQYF.

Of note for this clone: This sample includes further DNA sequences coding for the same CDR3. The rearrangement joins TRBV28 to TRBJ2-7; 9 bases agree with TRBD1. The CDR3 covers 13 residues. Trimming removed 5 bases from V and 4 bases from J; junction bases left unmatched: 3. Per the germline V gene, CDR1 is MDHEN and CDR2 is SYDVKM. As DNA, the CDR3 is TGTGCCAGCAGTGGACAGGGGCCGTACGAGCAGTACTTC. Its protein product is CASSGQGPYEQYF.

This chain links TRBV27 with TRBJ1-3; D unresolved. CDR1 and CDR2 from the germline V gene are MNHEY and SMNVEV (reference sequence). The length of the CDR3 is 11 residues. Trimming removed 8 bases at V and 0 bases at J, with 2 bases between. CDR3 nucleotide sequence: TGTGCCAGCTTCTCTGGAAACACCATATATTTT. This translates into CASFSGNTIYF.

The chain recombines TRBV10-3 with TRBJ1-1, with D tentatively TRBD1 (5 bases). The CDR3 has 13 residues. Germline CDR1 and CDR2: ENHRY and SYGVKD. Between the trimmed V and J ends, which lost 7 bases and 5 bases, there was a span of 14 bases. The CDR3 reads CAITLTEGTEAFF. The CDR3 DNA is TGTGCCATCACTCTGACTGAGGGGACTGAAGCTTTCTTT.

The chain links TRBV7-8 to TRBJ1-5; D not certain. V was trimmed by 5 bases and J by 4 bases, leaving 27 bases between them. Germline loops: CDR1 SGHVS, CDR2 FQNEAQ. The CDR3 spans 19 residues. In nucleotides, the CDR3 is TGTGCCAGCAGCGTCGGTCCCCTTACCCGTTCTCTGCCTAATCAGCCCCAGCATTTT. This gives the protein CASSVGPLTRSLPNQPQHF.

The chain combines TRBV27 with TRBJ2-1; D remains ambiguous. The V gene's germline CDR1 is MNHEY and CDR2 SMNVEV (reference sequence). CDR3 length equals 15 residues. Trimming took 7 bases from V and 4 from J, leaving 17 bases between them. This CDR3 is CASTQNGPVYNEQFF. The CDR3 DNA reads TGTGCCAGCACCCAGAACGGTCCCGTGTACAATGAGCAGTTCTTC.

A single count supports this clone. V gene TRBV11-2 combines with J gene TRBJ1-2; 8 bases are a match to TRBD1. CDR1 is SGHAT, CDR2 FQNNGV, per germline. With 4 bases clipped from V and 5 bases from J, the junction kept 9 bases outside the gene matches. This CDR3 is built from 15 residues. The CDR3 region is CASSSLTGARYGYTF. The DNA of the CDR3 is TGTGCCAGCAGCTCCCTGACAGGGGCTAGGTATGGCTACACCTTC.

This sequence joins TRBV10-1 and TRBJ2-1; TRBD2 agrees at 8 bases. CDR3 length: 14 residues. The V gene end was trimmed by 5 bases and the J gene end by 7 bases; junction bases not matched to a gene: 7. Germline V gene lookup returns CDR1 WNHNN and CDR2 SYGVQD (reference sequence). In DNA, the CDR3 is TGCGCCAGCAGTCGGGCGGGAGGATCAAATGAGCAGTTCTTC. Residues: CASSRAGGSNEQFF.

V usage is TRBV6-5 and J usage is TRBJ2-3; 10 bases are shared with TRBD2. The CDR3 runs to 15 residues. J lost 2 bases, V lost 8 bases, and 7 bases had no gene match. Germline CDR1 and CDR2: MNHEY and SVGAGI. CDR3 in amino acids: CASAPLAGLTDTQYF. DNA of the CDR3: TGTGCCAGCGCCCCACTAGCGGGACTCACAGATACGCAGTATTTT.

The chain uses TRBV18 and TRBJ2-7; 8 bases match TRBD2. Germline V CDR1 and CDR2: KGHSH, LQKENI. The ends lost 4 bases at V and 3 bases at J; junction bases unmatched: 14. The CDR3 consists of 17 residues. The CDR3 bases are TGTGCCAGCTCACAGGTTAGCGGGATCACCTTGATCTACGAGCAGTACTTC. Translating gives CASSQVSGITLIYEQYF.

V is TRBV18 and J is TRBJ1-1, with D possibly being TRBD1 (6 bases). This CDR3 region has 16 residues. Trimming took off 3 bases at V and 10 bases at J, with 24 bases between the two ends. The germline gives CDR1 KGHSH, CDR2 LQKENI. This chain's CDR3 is CASSPTQGPPPSGAFF. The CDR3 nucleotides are TGTGCCAGCTCACCTACGCAGGGGCCCCCCCCATCGGGAGCTTTCTTT. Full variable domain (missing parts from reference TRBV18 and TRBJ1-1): NAGVMQNPRHLVRRRGQEARLRCSPMKGHSHVYWYRQLPEEGLKFMVYLQKENIIDESGMPKERFSAEFPKEGPSILRIQQVVRGDSAAYFCASSPTQGPPPSGAFFGQGTRLTVV.

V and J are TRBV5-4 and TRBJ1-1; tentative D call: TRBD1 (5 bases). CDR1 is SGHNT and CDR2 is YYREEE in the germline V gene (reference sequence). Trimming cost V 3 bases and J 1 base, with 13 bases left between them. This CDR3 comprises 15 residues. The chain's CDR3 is CASSYVRDGNTEAFF. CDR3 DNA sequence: TGTGCCAGCAGCTACGTCCGGGACGGGAACACTGAAGCTTTCTTT.

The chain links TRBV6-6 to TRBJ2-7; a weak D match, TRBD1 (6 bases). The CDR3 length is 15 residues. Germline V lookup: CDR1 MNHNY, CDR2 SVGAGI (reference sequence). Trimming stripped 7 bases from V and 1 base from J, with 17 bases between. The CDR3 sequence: CASISTGAPSYEQYF. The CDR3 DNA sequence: TGTGCCAGCATCTCGACAGGTGCCCCATCCTACGAGCAGTACTTC.

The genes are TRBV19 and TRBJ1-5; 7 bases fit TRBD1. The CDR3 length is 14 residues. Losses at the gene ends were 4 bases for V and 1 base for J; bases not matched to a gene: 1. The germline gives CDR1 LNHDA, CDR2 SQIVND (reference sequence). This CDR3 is CASSTTGSNQPQHF. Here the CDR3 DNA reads TGTGCCAGTAGTACGACAGGGAGCAATCAGCCCCAGCATTTT. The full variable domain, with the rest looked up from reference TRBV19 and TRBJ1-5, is DGGITQSPKYLFRKEGQNVTLSCEQNLNHDAMYWYRQDPGQGLRLIYYSQIVNDFQKGDIAEGYSVSREKKESFPLTVTSAQKNPTAFYLCASSTTGSNQPQHFGDGTRLSIL.

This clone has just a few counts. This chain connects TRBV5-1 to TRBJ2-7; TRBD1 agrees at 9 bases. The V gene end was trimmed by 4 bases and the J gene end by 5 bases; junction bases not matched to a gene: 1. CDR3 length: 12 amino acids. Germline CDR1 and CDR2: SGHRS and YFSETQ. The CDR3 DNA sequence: TGCGCCAGCAGCCGGACAGGGGACGAGCAGTACTTC. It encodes CASSRTGDEQYF. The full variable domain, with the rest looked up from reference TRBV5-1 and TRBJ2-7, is KAGVTQTPRYLIKTRGQQVTLSCSPISGHRSVSWYQQTPGQGLQFLFEYFSETQRNKGNFPGRFSGRQFSNSRSEMNVSTLELGDSALYLCASSRTGDEQYFGPGTRLTVT.

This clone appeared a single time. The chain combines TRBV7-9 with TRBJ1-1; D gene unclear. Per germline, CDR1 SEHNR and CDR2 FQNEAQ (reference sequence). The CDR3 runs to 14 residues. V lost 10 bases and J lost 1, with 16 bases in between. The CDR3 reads CATIRGPPNTEAFF. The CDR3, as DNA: TGTGCCACCATCCGCGGACCTCCGAACACTGAAGCTTTCTTT. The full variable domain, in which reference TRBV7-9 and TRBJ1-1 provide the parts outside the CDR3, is DTGVSQNPRHKITKRGQNVTFRCDPISEHNRLYWYRQTLGQGPEFLTYFQNEAQLEKSRLLSDRFSAERPKGSFSTLEIQRTEQGDSAMYLCATIRGPPNTEAFFGQGTRLTVV.

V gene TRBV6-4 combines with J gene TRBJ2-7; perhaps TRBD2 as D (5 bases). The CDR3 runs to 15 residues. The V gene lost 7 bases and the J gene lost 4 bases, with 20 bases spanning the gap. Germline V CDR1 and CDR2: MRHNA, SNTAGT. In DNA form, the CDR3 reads TGTGCCAGCATGGAGGAAGAGGGTGTCTCTTACGAGCAGTACTTC. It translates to CASMEEEGVSYEQYF.

CDR3 sequence: CASSDSGTGGGYTF. The CDR3 region has the DNA TGCGCCAGCAGCGACTCCGGGACAGGGGGCGGCTACACCTTC. The chain carries TRBV10-2 and TRBJ1-2, with 12 nucleotides matching TRBD1. CDR3 length: 14 residues. Germline V gives CDR1 WSHSY, CDR2 SAAADI. The J segment lost 8 bases and the V segment lost 6 bases, leaving 7 bases of the junction unmatched.

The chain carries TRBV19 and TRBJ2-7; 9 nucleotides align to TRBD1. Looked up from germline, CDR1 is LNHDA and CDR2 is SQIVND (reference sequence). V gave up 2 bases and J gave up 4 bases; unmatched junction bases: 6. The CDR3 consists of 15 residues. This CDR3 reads CASSITGGIFYEQYF. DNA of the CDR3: TGTGCCAGTAGTATAACAGGGGGCATATTTTACGAGCAGTACTTC.

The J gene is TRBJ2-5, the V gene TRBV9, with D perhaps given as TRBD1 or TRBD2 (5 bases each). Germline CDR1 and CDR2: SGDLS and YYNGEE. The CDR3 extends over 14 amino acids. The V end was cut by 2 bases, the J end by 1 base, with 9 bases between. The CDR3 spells CASSVGTAQETQYF. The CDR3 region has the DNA TGTGCCAGCAGCGTCGGGACGGCCCAAGAGACCCAGTACTTC.

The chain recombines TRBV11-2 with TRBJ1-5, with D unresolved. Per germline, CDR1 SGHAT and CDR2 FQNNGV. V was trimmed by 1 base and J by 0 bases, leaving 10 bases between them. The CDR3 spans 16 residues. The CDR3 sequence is CASSLVPGYSNQPQHF. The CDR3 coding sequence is TGTGCCAGCAGCTTAGTTCCGGGGTATAGCAATCAGCCCCAGCATTTT.

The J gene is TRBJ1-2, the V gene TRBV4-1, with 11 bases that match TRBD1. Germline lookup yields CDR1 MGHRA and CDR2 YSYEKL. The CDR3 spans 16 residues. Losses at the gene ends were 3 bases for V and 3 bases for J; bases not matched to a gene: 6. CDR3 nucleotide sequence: TGCGCCAGCAGCCACTCCCGGGACAGGGGGTACTATGGCTACACCTTC. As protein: CASSHSRDRGYYGYTF.

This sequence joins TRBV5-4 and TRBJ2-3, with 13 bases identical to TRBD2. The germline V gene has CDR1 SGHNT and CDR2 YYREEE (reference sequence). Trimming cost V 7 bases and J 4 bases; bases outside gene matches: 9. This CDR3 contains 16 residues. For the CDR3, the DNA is TGTGCCAGCGGGCCACTAGCGGGAGGGCTTGCAGATACGCAGTATTTT. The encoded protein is CASGPLAGGLADTQYF.

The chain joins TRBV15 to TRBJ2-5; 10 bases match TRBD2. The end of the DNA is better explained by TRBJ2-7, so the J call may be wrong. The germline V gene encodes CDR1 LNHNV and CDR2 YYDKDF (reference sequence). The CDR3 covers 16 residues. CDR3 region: CATSRDWGTSVHEQYF. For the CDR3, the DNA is TGTGCCACCAGCAGAGATTGGGGGACTAGCGTCCACGAGCAGTACTTC.

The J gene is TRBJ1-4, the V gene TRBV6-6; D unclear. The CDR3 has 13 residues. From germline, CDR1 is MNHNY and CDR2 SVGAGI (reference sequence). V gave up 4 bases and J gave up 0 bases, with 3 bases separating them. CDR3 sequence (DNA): TGTGCCAGCAGTTCCTCAACTAATGAAAAACTGTTTTTT. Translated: CASSSSTNEKLFF.

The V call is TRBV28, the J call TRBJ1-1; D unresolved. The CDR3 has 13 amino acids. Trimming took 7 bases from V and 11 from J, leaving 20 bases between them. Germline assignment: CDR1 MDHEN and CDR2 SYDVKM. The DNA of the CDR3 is TGTGCCAGCACCACCCTGGCCAGGAGGGAGGCTTTCTTT. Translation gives CASTTLARREAFF.

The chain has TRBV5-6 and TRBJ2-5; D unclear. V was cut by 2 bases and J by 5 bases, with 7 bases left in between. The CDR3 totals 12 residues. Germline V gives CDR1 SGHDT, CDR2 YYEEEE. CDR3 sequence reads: CASSFNGETQYF. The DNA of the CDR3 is TGTGCCAGCAGCTTTAACGGGGAGACCCAGTACTTC.